Presented here are 10 T cell receptor beta chains from one specimen sequenced in a study of cytomegalovirus exposure and HLA in healthy donors. PCR used 60 Vbeta primers and 13 Jbeta primers. Libraries were prepared by immunoSEQ multiplex PCR; TCRdb keeps only in-frame clonotypes and omits some of them. Its table lists 70,000 or so clones. Sequenced: PBMCs. These TCRs come from a boy younger than 18 in good health and CMV-seronegative.

The chain links TRBV30 to TRBJ2-7; D is possibly TRBD1 (5 bases). Germline CDR1 and CDR2: GTSNPN and SVGIG (reference sequence). V was cut by 3 bases and J by 3 bases, with 15 bases left in between. This CDR3 is built from 14 residues. The CDR3 coding sequence is TGTGCCTGGAGCCGACCCGGACACTACTACGAGCAGTACTTC. The encoded protein is CAWSRPGHYYEQYF.

V and J are TRBV4-1 and TRBJ1-2; D may be TRBD1 (5 bases). Per the germline V gene, CDR1 is MGHRA and CDR2 is YSYEKL. With 0 bases removed from V and 1 base from J, the gap between germline ends came to 15 bases. The CDR3 contains 17 residues. Here the CDR3 reads CASSQDWGSAYNYGYTF. CDR3 sequence (DNA): TGCGCCAGCAGCCAAGATTGGGGCAGTGCCTATAACTATGGCTACACCTTC.

The genes are TRBV25-1 and TRBJ2-7; 9 nucleotides align to TRBD1. Germline CDR1 and CDR2: MGHDK and SYGVNS. The length of the CDR3 is 15 residues. J gave up 1 base and V 2 bases, and 3 bases lay outside the gene matches. The CDR3 is CASSETGTGSYEQYF. The CDR3 nucleotides read TGTGCCAGCAGTGAAACCGGGACAGGGTCCTACGAGCAGTACTTC.

V is TRBV30 and J is TRBJ1-2; a weak D match, TRBD1 (6 bases). Trimming took off 2 bases at V and 6 bases at J, with 13 bases between the two ends. CDR3 length equals 13 residues. Looked up from germline, CDR1 is GTSNPN and CDR2 is SVGIG (reference sequence). CDR3 DNA sequence: TGTGCCTGGAGTAGTTCACAGGGCCATGGCTACACCTTC. Its protein is CAWSSSQGHGYTF. The whole variable domain, filled in from reference TRBV30 and TRBJ1-2, reads SQTIHQWPATLVQPVGSPLSLECTVEGTSNPNLYWYRQAAGRGLQLLFYSVGIGQISSEVPQNLSASRPQDRQFILSSKKLLLSDSGFYLCAWSSSQGHGYTFGSGTRLTVV.

The chain recombines TRBV6-8 with TRBJ1-2; TRBD1 matches 10 bases. The CDR3 extends over 17 amino acids. The trim removed 6 bases at V and 5 bases at J, leaving 15 bases unmatched. Germline assignment: CDR1 MNHGY and CDR2 SAAAGT. In nucleotides, the CDR3 is TGTGCCAGCAGGCAAGCTTCCGGGACAGGGGTACAATATGGCTACACCTTC. Translated: CASRQASGTGVQYGYTF.

V gene TRBV19 combines with J gene TRBJ1-2; D gene ambiguous. Per the germline V gene, CDR1 is LNHDA and CDR2 is SQIVND (reference sequence). The CDR3 is 16 amino acids. Trimming removed 1 base from V and 8 bases from J, with 20 bases in between. The CDR3 DNA sequence: TGTGCCAGTAGTATAGGACTTCGAGGTAGGGAGGACGGCTACACCTTC. Protein: CASSIGLRGREDGYTF.

The chain carries TRBV5-4 and TRBJ1-2; 7 nucleotides agree with TRBD1. Germline CDR1 and CDR2: SGHNT and YYREEE (reference sequence). CDR3 size: 15 residues. The J segment lost 2 bases and the V segment lost 4 bases, leaving 8 bases of the junction unmatched. CDR3 DNA: TGTGCCAGCAGCGCTACCGGGACAGCCAACTATGGCTACACCTTC. This gives the protein CASSATGTANYGYTF. The full variable domain, completed using reference TRBV5-4 and TRBJ1-2, is ETGVTQSPTHLIKTRGQQVTLRCSSQSGHNTVSWYQQALGQGPQFIFQYYREEENGRGNFPPRFSGLQFPNYSSELNVNALELDDSALYLCASSATGTANYGYTFGSGTRLTVV.

J is TRBJ2-7 and V is TRBV4-1; the match to TRBD1 covers 9 bases. CDR1 is MGHRA and CDR2 is YSYEKL in the germline V gene. The V gene end was trimmed by 1 base and the J gene end by 4 bases; junction bases not matched to a gene: 8. CDR3 length: 16 amino acids. The CDR3 bases are TGCGCCAGCAGCCAAGGCCCCCGGGACAGGGAGTACGAGCAGTACTTC. Amino acid sequence: CASSQGPRDREYEQYF.

This chain connects TRBV15 to TRBJ2-7, with TRBD2 matching over 9 bases. Germline V CDR1 and CDR2: LNHNV, YYDKDF (reference sequence). V shed 8 bases and J 4 bases; nucleotides not matched to a gene: 12. The CDR3 has 15 amino acids. For the CDR3, the DNA is TGTGCCACCCGGGCTAGCGGGACGGGAAAGTACGAGCAGTACTTC. Translated, it gives CATRASGTGKYEQYF.

This sequence joins TRBV18 and TRBJ2-7, with TRBD1 identical over 10 bases. J lost 6 bases, V lost 4 bases, and 6 bases had no gene match. The CDR3 spans 14 residues. Germline V CDR1 and CDR2: KGHSH, LQKENI. The DNA for the CDR3 is TGTGCCAGCTCACTGGGACAGGGGTATAGCGAGCAGTACTTC. Amino acids: CASSLGQGYSEQYF.